This TCR beta chain was observed in a study of cytomegalovirus exposure and HLA in healthy donors. The CDR3 consists of 15 residues. V lost 0 bases to trimming and J lost 0 bases, with 6 bases between them. CDR1 is SNHLY, CDR2 FYNNEI, per germline. PCR was performed using 60 Vbeta and 13 Jbeta primers. Method: immunoSEQ multiplex PCR; TCRdb's copy keeps in-frame clones and lacks some. The sample records 130,000 or so clones, about 81% being singletons. The sequenced sample was PBMCs. The TCR was taken from a man aged 40-50 years in good health and CMV-seronegative. This sequence joins TRBV2 and TRBJ1-3, with D uncertain. CDR3 DNA: TGTGCCAGCAGTGAAGCACGGAGCTCTGGAAACACCATATATTTT. Translated: CASSEARSSGNTIYF.